The sample holds a few counts of the clone carrying this T cell receptor beta chain. The antigen remains unidentified. This record belongs to a study of shared clonotypes between healthy human individuals. Overall study results and limits: Relative to memory subsets, naive subsets generally showed larger estimated richness.

Assay: immunoSEQ multiplex PCR; the TCRdb copy retains only in-frame clones and omits some. The data show some 1 million clones, about 77% seen once. Germline V gene data show CDR1 as SGHDT and CDR2 as YYEEEE. This CDR3 comprises 12 residues. Trimming removed 4 bases from V and 9 bases from J, with 8 bases in between. Sequencing was carried out using memory CD4+ T cells sorted from blood. Subset described: CD45RA-negative fraction. This rearrangement joins TRBV5-6 to TRBJ1-6; no firm D call. The clonotype comes from a man aged 18 to 35 in good health. This CDR3 reads CASSIEFSPLHF. CDR3 DNA: TGTGCCAGCAGCATAGAATTTTCACCCCTCCACTTT.